These 27 T cell receptor beta chains were all obtained from the same sample, sequenced in a study of Ad26.COV2.S vaccination and SARS-CoV-2 variants. The treatment is: about 20 received Ad26.COV2.S at low or high dose, single or two shots; 5 received placebo; per-sample allocation not given. Day 63 after the first vaccine or placebo injection was the time point for sampling. The protocol was immunoSEQ multiplex PCR, while the TCRdb copy is restricted to in-frame clones and leaves out a portion. The sample shows about 680,000 clones, about 89% of them seen only once. The sample here was peripheral blood, taken in a trial of Ad26.COV2.S vaccine versus placebo. The receptor set was obtained from a person aged 18-65 years who received the Ad26.COV2.S COVID-19 vaccine or a placebo.

The rearrangement uses TRBV6-5 and TRBJ1-1; D is ambiguous. CDR3 length: 15 amino acids. V was shortened by 0 bases and J by 1 base, with 9 bases between the two germline ends. The V gene's germline CDR1 is MNHEY and CDR2 SVGAGI. The CDR3 is CASSYSTYRNTEAFF. The CDR3, as DNA: TGTGCCAGCAGTTACTCGACATACAGGAACACTGAAGCTTTCTTT.

The chain combines TRBV7-2 with TRBJ2-7; D is perhaps TRBD1 or TRBD2 (5 bases each). The germline V gene encodes CDR1 SGHTA and CDR2 FQGNSA. The length of the CDR3 is 14 residues. V shed 1 base and J shed 3 bases, with 10 bases lying between them. The CDR3 loop is CASSLGDGRYEQYF. The CDR3 DNA sequence: TGTGCCAGCAGCTTAGGGGACGGGCGCTACGAGCAGTACTTC.

The chain joins TRBV9 to TRBJ1-5; 10 bases are shared with TRBD1. Germline V lookup: CDR1 SGDLS, CDR2 YYNGEE. The length of the CDR3 is 14 residues. Germline trimming cut 4 bases from V and 8 bases from J; bases unmatched to any gene: 6. CDR3 sequence (DNA): TGTGCCAGCAGCCCGACAGGGGGCGAAAAGCCCCAGCATTTT. As protein: CASSPTGGEKPQHF.

This clone appeared a single time. The genes are TRBV7-9 and TRBJ2-7; TRBD1 matches at 9 bases. The closer fit of TRBJ2-1 to the DNA end suggests the J call may be wrong. The CDR3 length is 14 residues. Germline CDR1 and CDR2: SEHNR and FQNEAQ (reference sequence). CDR3 nucleotide sequence: TGTGCCAGCAGCCCTGGGACAGGGCGGGATGAGCAGTTCTTC. Translating gives CASSPGTGRDEQFF.

J is TRBJ2-7 and V is TRBV13; 12 positions agree with TRBD2. CDR3 size: 15 residues. The germline CDR1 and CDR2 sequences are PRHDT and FYEKMQ (reference sequence). J gave up 2 bases and V 5 bases, and 4 bases lay outside the gene matches. In DNA form, the CDR3 reads TGTGCCAGCAGCCTAGCGGGGGGGCTAACCTACGAGCAGTACTTC. This sequence encodes CASSLAGGLTYEQYF. The entire variable domain, with the rest obtained from reference TRBV13 and TRBJ2-7, is as follows: AAGVIQSPRHLIKEKRETATLKCYPIPRHDTVYWYQQGPGQDPQFLISFYEKMQSDKGSIPDRFSAQQFSDYHSELNMSSLELGDSALYFCASSLAGGLTYEQYFGPGTRLTVT.

J is TRBJ2-2 and V is TRBV2, with TRBD1 as a possible D gene (5 bases). V lost 5 bases to trimming and J lost 1 base, with 11 bases between them. Germline V gene lookup returns CDR1 SNHLY and CDR2 FYNNEI. CDR3 length: 15 amino acids. CDR3: CASSKGSGNTGELFF. The CDR3 DNA reads TGTGCCAGCAGTAAGGGGTCGGGGAACACCGGGGAGCTGTTTTTT.

The chain couples TRBV10-3 to TRBJ2-1; 7 bases agree with TRBD2. Germline values: CDR1 ENHRY, CDR2 SYGVKD. CDR3 length: 16 amino acids. J lost 2 bases, V lost 0 bases, and 4 bases had no gene match. CDR3 region: CAISESASGTYNEQFF. The CDR3 nucleotides are TGTGCCATCAGTGAGTCGGCTAGCGGAACCTACAATGAGCAGTTCTTC.

The sample holds a few counts of this clone. This chain joins TRBV2 and TRBJ2-5; TRBD1 is a possible D gene (5 bases). Trimming stripped 4 bases from V and 5 bases from J, with 11 bases between. CDR1 and CDR2 (germline): SNHLY, FYNNEI. The CDR3 length is 13 residues. CDR3 in DNA: TGTGCCAGCAGTGGGCAGGGTATCGAGACCCAGTACTTC. Protein product: CASSGQGIETQYF.

This chain connects TRBV5-8 to TRBJ2-7, with 9 bases that match TRBD2. V gave up 5 bases and J gave up 4 bases; unmatched junction bases: 4. Germline CDR1 and CDR2: SGHTS and YDEGEE. There are 13 residues in the CDR3. The CDR3 sequence: CASSKREVYEQYF. For the CDR3, the DNA is TGTGCCAGCAGTAAGCGGGAGGTGTACGAGCAGTACTTC.

This chain connects TRBV6-1 to TRBJ1-2; D remains unclear. The V gene's germline CDR1 is MNHNS and CDR2 SASEGT. V was clipped by 2 bases and J by 4 bases, with 5 bases between them. CDR3 size: 12 residues. The CDR3 DNA is TGTGCCAGCAGTGAAAGGATCTATGGCTACACCTTC. It translates to CASSERIYGYTF.

This chain connects TRBV5-6 to TRBJ1-6; a weak D match, TRBD1 (5 bases). CDR3 length equals 17 residues. Trimming cost V 2 bases and J 0 bases, with 12 bases left between them. The V gene's germline CDR1 is SGHDT and CDR2 YYEEEE. CDR3 nucleotides: TGTGCCAGCAGCTTTGACAGTCATAGCTCCTATAATTCACCCCTCCACTTT. This gives the protein CASSFDSHSSYNSPLHF.

The V gene is TRBV27, the J gene TRBJ2-3; 7 bases agree with TRBD2. CDR3 length: 14 residues. The ends lost 8 bases at V and 2 bases at J; junction bases unmatched: 7. Germline V lookup: CDR1 MNHEY, CDR2 SMNVEV (reference sequence). The CDR3 DNA follows: TGTGCCAGCGCAGGGACTAAACCCACAGATACGCAGTATTTT. Amino acids: CASAGTKPTDTQYF.

V usage is TRBV29-1 and J usage is TRBJ1-1, with 11 bases matching TRBD1. The CDR3 contains 14 residues. CDR1 and CDR2 from the germline V gene are SQVTM and ANQGSEA. V gave up 7 bases and J gave up 3 bases; unmatched junction bases: 7. The CDR3 DNA follows: TGCAGCGGCGAGGACAGGGGGCGGGACACTGAAGCTTTCTTT. Translation: CSGEDRGRDTEAFF.

The chain combines TRBV10-1 with TRBJ2-1, with a possible D match to TRBD1 (5 bases). Germline CDR1 WNHNN, CDR2 SYGVQD (reference sequence). The CDR3 is 10 residues long. Trimming removed 10 bases at V and 12 bases at J, with 13 bases between. In DNA, the CDR3 is TGCGCCACCTCTACAGGAAGGCAGTTCTTC. It translates to CATSTGRQFF.

This chain joins TRBV2 and TRBJ2-3; 8 bases map to TRBD2. CDR1 SNHLY and CDR2 FYNNEI come from the germline V gene. Germline trimming cut 5 bases from V and 0 bases from J; bases unmatched to any gene: 7. The CDR3 loop spans 16 amino acids. Here the CDR3 DNA reads TGTGCCAGCAGTCGCGGACTAGCACTGAGCACAGATACGCAGTATTTT. Translation: CASSRGLALSTDTQYF.

The rearrangement uses TRBV3-1 (or the pseudogene TRBV3-2) and TRBJ2-7, with 11 bases lining up with TRBD1. Germline loops: CDR1 LGHDT, CDR2 YNNKEL (reference sequence). The CDR3 consists of 17 residues. V lost 0 bases to trimming and J lost 4 bases; unmatched junction nucleotides: 8. The CDR3 DNA is TGTGCCAGCAGCCAAGAAAGCCTCCGGGACAGGGGGTACGAGCAGTACTTC. Its translation: CASSQESLRDRGYEQYF.

The chain couples TRBV7-8 to TRBJ2-3, with 12 positions matching TRBD2. Germline CDR1 reads SGHVS; CDR2 reads FQNEAQ. The V gene end was trimmed by 5 bases and the J gene end by 4 bases; junction bases not matched to a gene: 7. The CDR3 consists of 16 residues. The CDR3 is CASSVSSGRVPDTQYF. The CDR3 DNA sequence: TGTGCCAGCAGCGTTTCTAGCGGGAGGGTCCCAGATACGCAGTATTTT.

The genes are TRBV12-5 and TRBJ2-1; 7 nucleotides match TRBD2. Trimming cost V 1 base and J 7 bases; bases outside gene matches: 13. Germline V CDR1 and CDR2: LGHNT, FRNRAP. The CDR3 sequence is 17 residues long. The CDR3 DNA follows: TGTGCTAGTGGTTTGGGCACACTCGGGGGGTACGGGAATGAGCAGTTCTTC. This codes for CASGLGTLGGYGNEQFF.

In this sample, this clone turned up once. The V gene is TRBV6-1, the J gene TRBJ2-3; 9 bases line up with TRBD2. Per germline, CDR1 MNHNS and CDR2 SASEGT. V lost 2 bases to trimming and J lost 3 bases; unmatched junction nucleotides: 6. This CDR3 has 16 amino acids. The CDR3, as DNA: TGTGCCAGCAGTGAACAGTTAGCGGGGGTTACAGATACGCAGTATTTT. It yields the protein CASSEQLAGVTDTQYF.

The V call is TRBV5-1, the J call TRBJ1-3; D not certain. V was shortened by 0 bases and J by 0 bases, with 10 bases between the two germline ends. This CDR3 is 16 amino acids long. Germline V lookup: CDR1 SGHRS, CDR2 YFSETQ. For the CDR3, the DNA is TGCGCCAGCAGCTTGGCCCGTAACCCCTCTGGAAACACCATATATTTT. It is translated as CASSLARNPSGNTIYF.

This clone was recorded a few times. This chain links TRBV7-3 with TRBJ2-7; 9 nucleotides agree with TRBD2. CDR1 and CDR2 from the germline V gene are SGHTA and FQGTGA. V dropped 10 bases and J dropped 0; count of bases not matched to a gene: 7. This CDR3 has 14 amino acids. CDR3 DNA: TGTGCCAACCTAGCGGGGAGAAGCTCCTACGAGCAGTACTTC. Encoded protein: CANLAGRSSYEQYF.

This chain joins TRBV7-9 and TRBJ1-1; 7 positions match TRBD1. CDR3 size: 13 residues. Germline trimming cut 5 bases from V and 4 bases from J; bases unmatched to any gene: 4. Germline assignment: CDR1 SEHNR and CDR2 FQNEAQ (reference sequence). The CDR3 coding sequence is TGTGCCAGCAGCGTCCGGGACAGCACTGAAGCTTTCTTT. Encoded protein: CASSVRDSTEAFF.

CDR3: CASGQGRNEQYF. CDR3 DNA: TGTGCCAGCGGACAGGGTAGAAACGAGCAGTACTTC. The chain links TRBV11-2 to TRBJ2-7; TRBD1 matches 8 bases. This CDR3 is built from 12 residues. V dropped 8 bases and J dropped 5; count of bases not matched to a gene: 5. From germline, CDR1 is SGHAT and CDR2 FQNNGV.

This chain uses TRBV2 with TRBJ1-4; D is possibly TRBD1 (6 bases). Germline V gives CDR1 SNHLY, CDR2 FYNNEI. CDR3 length: 14 residues. The germline V and J ends were trimmed by 7 bases and 7 bases, with 16 bases remaining between them. CDR3 amino acids: CASNKNGQIEKLFF. CDR3 DNA sequence: TGTGCCAGCAATAAAAATGGACAGATTGAAAAACTGTTTTTT.

The V and J genes are TRBV30 and TRBJ2-1, with a tentative D call TRBD1 (6 bases). The CDR3 spans 12 residues. The V end was cut by 2 bases, the J end by 7 bases, with 9 bases between. Germline CDR1 GTSNPN, CDR2 SVGIG (reference sequence). Here the CDR3 reads CAWSPTGNEQFF. DNA of the CDR3: TGTGCCTGGAGTCCAACAGGGAATGAGCAGTTCTTC.

Here the CDR3 reads CASSYSGKSGNTIYF. CDR3 coding DNA: TGTGCCAGCAGTTACTCAGGGAAATCCGGAAACACCATATATTTT. V is TRBV6-5 and J is TRBJ1-3; D unclear. The V and J ends lost 0 bases and 4 bases respectively, with 10 bases between them. CDR3 length equals 15 residues. The germline V gene encodes CDR1 MNHEY and CDR2 SVGAGI.

The chain employs TRBV4-2 and TRBJ2-3; D unclear. Per the germline V gene, CDR1 is LGHNA and CDR2 is YNFKEQ. Trimming left V 0 bases short and J 5 bases short, with 21 bases between. The CDR3 runs to 18 residues. CDR3 loop: CASSQEGARQHLGDTQYF. DNA of the CDR3: TGTGCCAGCAGCCAAGAGGGCGCACGGCAACATTTGGGAGATACGCAGTATTTT.